These 11 T cell receptor beta chains were sequenced from one sample in a study of T cell responses to AZD1222 COVID-19 vaccine. The method was immunoSEQ multiplex PCR; TCRdb's version includes in-frame clones alone and lacks a portion of them. The sample carries more than 90,000 clones, 88% recorded once. This specimen consisted of peripheral blood, obtained 28 days after the second AZD1222 dose. These receptors were obtained from an adult who received the AZD1222 COVID-19 vaccine.

This sequence joins TRBV21-1 and TRBJ2-3; the D call TRBD1 from the table was never checked on the DNA. TRBV21-1 is recorded as a pseudogene. There are 16 residues in the CDR3. DNA for the CDR3: TGTGCCAGCAGAACAAGGGACAGGACTAACACAGATACGCAGTATTTT. Amino acids: CASRTRDRTNTDTQYF.

V and J are TRBV3-1 (or the pseudogene TRBV3-2) and TRBJ1-5; D is uncertain. The length of the CDR3 is 15 residues. CDR1 and CDR2 from the germline V gene are LGHDT and YNNKEL (reference sequence). V was trimmed by 0 bases and J by 3 bases, leaving 9 bases between them. The CDR3 loop is CASSQDARNNQPQHF. In DNA, the CDR3 is TGTGCCAGCAGCCAAGATGCAAGGAACAATCAGCCCCAGCATTTT.

The chain carries TRBV6-5 and TRBJ2-1; 8 bases agree with TRBD1. CDR1 MNHEY and CDR2 SVGAGI come from the germline V gene. V shed 11 bases, J shed 6 bases, and the junction held 12 bases outside the gene matches. The CDR3 length is 14 residues. The CDR3 DNA reads as TGTGCCTCTGATCGACAGGGGACAGGCAATGAGCAGTTCTTC. The encoded protein is CASDRQGTGNEQFF.

The chain couples TRBV3-1 (or the pseudogene TRBV3-2) to TRBJ1-2; TRBD1 is a possible D gene (5 bases). Trimming shortened V by 0 bases and J by 5 bases, and 13 bases separated the two germline ends. Germline loops: CDR1 LGHDT, CDR2 YNNKEL (reference sequence). This CDR3 is 15 amino acids long. The CDR3 protein is CASSQEGTPPYGYTF. In DNA, the CDR3 is TGTGCCAGCAGCCAAGAGGGGACGCCTCCGTATGGCTACACCTTC.

This clone has just a few counts. The V gene is TRBV7-8, the J gene TRBJ1-2; no clear D gene. This CDR3 is built from 13 residues. Germline values: CDR1 SGHVS, CDR2 FQNEAQ. Trimming cost V 1 base and J 2 bases, with 5 bases left between them. The CDR3 here is CASSLGPNYGYTF. In nucleotides, the CDR3 is TGTGCCAGCAGCTTAGGCCCGAACTATGGCTACACCTTC.

The chain links TRBV28 to TRBJ1-1, with 8 bases that match TRBD1. Germline loops: CDR1 MDHEN, CDR2 SYDVKM. V shed 5 bases and J 5 bases; nucleotides not matched to a gene: 10. CDR3 length equals 15 residues. The CDR3 loop is CASSKSGTGRTEAFF. The CDR3 nucleotides are TGTGCCAGCAGTAAATCGGGGACAGGCCGAACTGAAGCTTTCTTT. The variable domain in full, with the rest retrieved from reference TRBV28 and TRBJ1-1, is DVKVTQSSRYLVKRTGEKVFLECVQDMDHENMFWYRQDPGLGLRLIYFSYDVKMKEKGDIPEGYSVSREKKERFSLILESASTNQTSMYLCASSKSGTGRTEAFFGQGTRLTVV.

The rearrangement joins TRBV28 to TRBJ2-5; TRBD2 matches 14 bases. This CDR3 is built from 17 residues. The germline V gene encodes CDR1 MDHEN and CDR2 SYDVKM. V lost 6 bases and J lost 4; bases outside the gene matches: 10. CDR3 in amino acids: CASRTAGLAGVVETQYF. The CDR3 DNA sequence: TGTGCCAGCAGAACTGCGGGACTAGCGGGAGTAGTAGAGACCCAGTACTTC.

This chain connects TRBV29-1 to TRBJ2-2, with D possibly being TRBD2 (5 bases). V shed 4 bases and J shed 0 bases, with 12 bases lying between them. The CDR3 runs to 15 residues. CDR1 and CDR2 from the germline V gene are SQVTM and ANQGSEA. The CDR3 loop is CSVAKGASNTGELFF. CDR3 nucleotide sequence: TGCAGCGTTGCCAAGGGAGCTTCGAACACCGGGGAGCTGTTTTTT.

The chain employs TRBV18 and TRBJ1-3, with D possibly matching TRBD1 (5 bases). Trimming removed 2 bases from V and 0 bases from J, with 17 bases in between. Germline loops: CDR1 KGHSH, CDR2 LQKENI. CDR3 length equals 18 residues. The CDR3 region has the DNA TGTGCCAGCTCACCAAGTATGGGGGGTGTAACCTCTGGAAACACCATATATTTT. Its protein is CASSPSMGGVTSGNTIYF.

The gene calls are TRBV2 and TRBJ1-5; D ambiguous. The length of the CDR3 is 12 residues. Germline assignment: CDR1 SNHLY and CDR2 FYNNEI. Trimming removed 4 bases at V and 1 base at J, with 2 bases between. CDR3 in DNA: TGTGCCAGCAGTGCCAGCAATCAGCCCCAGCATTTT. As protein: CASSASNQPQHF.

V is TRBV9 and J is TRBJ2-5; D is possibly TRBD1 or TRBD2 (5 bases each). V lost 3 bases, J lost 5 bases, and 11 bases lay in between. CDR3 length: 13 residues. Germline CDR1 reads SGDLS; CDR2 reads YYNGEE. The CDR3 region is CASSDGGTETQYF. For the CDR3, the DNA is TGTGCCAGCAGCGATGGGGGAACGGAGACCCAGTACTTC.